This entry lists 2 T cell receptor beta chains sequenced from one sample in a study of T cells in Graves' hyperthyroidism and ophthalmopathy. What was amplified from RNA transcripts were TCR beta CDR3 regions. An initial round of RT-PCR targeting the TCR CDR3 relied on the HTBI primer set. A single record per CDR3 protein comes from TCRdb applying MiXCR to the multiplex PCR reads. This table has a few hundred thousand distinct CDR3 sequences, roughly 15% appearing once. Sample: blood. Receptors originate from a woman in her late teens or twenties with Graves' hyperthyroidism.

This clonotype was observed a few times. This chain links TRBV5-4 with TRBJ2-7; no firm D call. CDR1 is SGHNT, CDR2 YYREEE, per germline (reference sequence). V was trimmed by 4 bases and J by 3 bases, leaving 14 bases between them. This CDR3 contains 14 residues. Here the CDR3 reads CASSPNQAGYEQYF. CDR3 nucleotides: TGTGCCAGCAGCCCGAACCAGGCAGGCTACGAGCAGTACTTC.

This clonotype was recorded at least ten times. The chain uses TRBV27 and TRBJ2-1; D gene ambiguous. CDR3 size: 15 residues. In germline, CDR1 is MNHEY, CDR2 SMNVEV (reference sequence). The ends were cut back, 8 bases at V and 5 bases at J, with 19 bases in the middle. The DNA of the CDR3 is TGTGCCAGCGGGTTATCGGGCTCCTCGCACAATGAGCAGTTCTTC. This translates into CASGLSGSSHNEQFF.